The 13 T cell receptor beta chains in this list originate from one sample, sequenced in a study of cytomegalovirus exposure and HLA in healthy donors. A multiplex PCR was run with 60 Vbeta primers and 13 Jbeta primers. Clones were read by immunoSEQ multiplex PCR, and TCRdb kept only the in-frame ones, dropping some. This table holds about 90,000 clones, 70% to 80% found once. Material: PBMCs. The receptors shown here come from a man aged 30 to 39 in good health and CMV-seronegative.

The chain combines TRBV2 with TRBJ2-7; TRBD1 agrees at 12 bases. The germline CDR1 and CDR2 sequences are SNHLY and FYNNEI. The ends lost 6 bases at V and 2 bases at J; junction bases unmatched: 2. The CDR3 runs to 14 residues. CDR3 protein: CASSGTGGTYEQYV. Here the CDR3 DNA reads TGTGCCAGCAGCGGGACAGGGGGCACCTACGAGCAGTACGTC.

This chain joins TRBV10-3 and TRBJ1-1; D is perhaps TRBD1 (5 bases). Trimming removed 6 bases from V and 5 bases from J, with 19 bases in between. The CDR3 spans 15 residues. The germline gives CDR1 ENHRY, CDR2 SYGVKD. The CDR3 is CAISNPIGGETEAFF. In DNA, the CDR3 is TGTGCCATCAGCAATCCTATTGGGGGGGAGACTGAAGCTTTCTTT.

The rearrangement links TRBV6-6 to TRBJ2-2, with 7 bases matching TRBD1. The CDR3 length is 15 residues. In germline, CDR1 is MNHNY, CDR2 SVGAGI (reference sequence). V gave up 4 bases and J gave up 3 bases; unmatched junction bases: 5. CDR3 protein: CASSWDRGYTGELFF. CDR3 coding DNA: TGTGCCAGCAGTTGGGACAGAGGCTACACCGGGGAGCTGTTTTTT.

The chain is built from TRBV6-6 and TRBJ1-1; D remains ambiguous. Trimming cost V 7 bases and J 1 base, with 7 bases left between them. The CDR3 runs to 12 residues. The germline V gene encodes CDR1 MNHNY and CDR2 SVGAGI (reference sequence). CDR3 residues: CASTAGNTEAFF. Written as DNA, the CDR3 is TGTGCCAGCACCGCGGGGAACACTGAAGCTTTCTTT.

The rearrangement joins TRBV29-1 to TRBJ2-7; possible D gene TRBD2, 6 bases. V lost 5 bases and J 4 bases, leaving 18 bases between the germline ends. The CDR3 is made up of 14 amino acids. From germline, CDR1 is SQVTM and CDR2 ANQGSEA. The CDR3 region is CSVYSAGLGYEQYF. The CDR3 bases are TGCAGCGTTTATTCGGCGGGACTCGGATACGAGCAGTACTTC.

This clone was detected only a few times. V gene TRBV18 combines with J gene TRBJ2-7; the D gene is possibly TRBD2 (5 bases). In germline, CDR1 is KGHSH, CDR2 LQKENI. Trimming removed 5 bases at V and 7 bases at J, with 12 bases between. This CDR3 is 12 amino acids long. The CDR3 region has the DNA TGTGCCAGCTCAGCCGACTCGGGAGAGCAGTACGTC. It encodes CASSADSGEQYV.

The V and J genes are TRBV4-1 and TRBJ1-1; 7 bases align to TRBD1. Trimming took 4 bases from V and 0 from J; bases not matched to a gene: 8. The CDR3 is 16 amino acids. CDR1 is MGHRA, CDR2 YSYEKL, per germline. CDR3 in amino acids: CASSLRTGGMNTEAFF. The CDR3 bases are TGCGCCAGCAGCCTCAGGACAGGAGGAATGAACACTGAAGCTTTCTTT.

The chain couples TRBV9 to TRBJ1-2; 8 bases agree with TRBD1. The CDR3 length is 13 residues. V dropped 6 bases and J dropped 8; count of bases not matched to a gene: 9. CDR1 is SGDLS, CDR2 YYNGEE, per germline. In DNA, the CDR3 is TGTGCCAGCAACGAACAGGGGGGTCGGGGCTACACCTTC. Its translation is CASNEQGGRGYTF.

This clone occurred a few times. The genes are TRBV7-9 and TRBJ1-1; TRBD1 might be the D (5 bases). The length of the CDR3 is 15 residues. Trimming cost V 3 bases and J 5 bases, with 16 bases left between them. CDR1 and CDR2 from the germline V gene are SEHNR and FQNEAQ (reference sequence). CDR3 loop: CASSFQGRRTTEAFF. For the CDR3, the DNA is TGTGCCAGCAGCTTTCAAGGGAGGAGGACAACTGAAGCTTTCTTT.

The DNA of the CDR3 is TGTGCCAGCAGCCCACCGGGACAGGGGAATGAAAAACTGTTTTTT. Amino acid sequence: CASSPPGQGNEKLFF. The V call is TRBV7-9, the J call TRBJ1-4; 10 nucleotides align to TRBD1. This CDR3 region has 15 residues. Germline CDR1 SEHNR, CDR2 FQNEAQ (reference sequence). J gave up 5 bases and V 5 bases, and 5 bases lay outside the gene matches.

Concerning this clone itself: In the same sample, other DNA sequences code for this CDR3. This chain uses TRBV18 with TRBJ1-2; D is ambiguous. Trimming shortened V by 0 bases and J by 4 bases, and 6 bases separated the two germline ends. Germline CDR1 and CDR2: KGHSH and LQKENI. The CDR3 has 13 residues. CDR3 DNA sequence: TGTGCCAGCTCACCACCGGGCTCCTATGGCTACACCTTC. It codes for CASSPPGSYGYTF.

The V and J genes are TRBV5-6 and TRBJ2-1; D possibly corresponds to TRBD2 (6 bases). The CDR3 sequence is 15 residues long. The V gene's germline CDR1 is SGHDT and CDR2 YYEEEE. Trimming left V 1 base short and J 2 bases short, with 10 bases between. The DNA of the CDR3 is TGTGCCAGCAGCTTGTATAGCGGAACCTACAATGAGCAGTTCTTC. Its translation: CASSLYSGTYNEQFF. The full variable domain, completed using reference TRBV5-6 and TRBJ2-1, is DAGVTQSPTHLIKTRGQQVTLRCSPKSGHDTVSWYQQALGQGPQFIFQYYEEEERQRGNFPDRFSGHQFPNYSSELNVNALLLGDSALYLCASSLYSGTYNEQFFGPGTRLTVL.

The J gene is TRBJ2-5, the V gene TRBV4-1, with TRBD2 matching over 13 bases. TRBJ2-7 matches the DNA end more closely, so the J call is doubtful. The CDR3 consists of 17 residues. Germline V gene data show CDR1 as MGHRA and CDR2 as YSYEKL. The CDR3 DNA reads as TGCGCCAGCAGCCCGGGACTAGCGGGGTCCACCATCGACGAGCAGTACTTC. It yields the protein CASSPGLAGSTIDEQYF.